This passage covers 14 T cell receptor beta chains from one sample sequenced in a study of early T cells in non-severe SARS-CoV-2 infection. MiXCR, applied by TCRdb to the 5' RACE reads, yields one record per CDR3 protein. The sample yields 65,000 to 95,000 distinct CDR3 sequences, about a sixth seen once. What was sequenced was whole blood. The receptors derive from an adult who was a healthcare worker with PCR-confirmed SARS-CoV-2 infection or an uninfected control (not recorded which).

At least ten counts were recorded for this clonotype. The CDR3 sequence is CAWSWEGEAFF. The CDR3 DNA follows: TGTGCCTGGAGTTGGGAGGGTGAAGCTTTCTTT. This sequence joins TRBV30 and TRBJ1-1; unclear D gene. Germline CDR1 and CDR2: GTSNPN and SVGIG (reference sequence). V lost 2 bases, J lost 7 bases, and 8 bases lay in between. This CDR3 contains 11 residues.

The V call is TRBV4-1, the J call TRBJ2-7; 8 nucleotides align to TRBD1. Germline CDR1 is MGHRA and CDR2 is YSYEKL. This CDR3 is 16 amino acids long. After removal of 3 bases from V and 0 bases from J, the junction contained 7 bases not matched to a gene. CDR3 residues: CASSHPTGGSSYEQYF. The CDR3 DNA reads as TGCGCCAGCAGCCACCCCACAGGGGGTAGCTCCTACGAGCAGTACTTC.

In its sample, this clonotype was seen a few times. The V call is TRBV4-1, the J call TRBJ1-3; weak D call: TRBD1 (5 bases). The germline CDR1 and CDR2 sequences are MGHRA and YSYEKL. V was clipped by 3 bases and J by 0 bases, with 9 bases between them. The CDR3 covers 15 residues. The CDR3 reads CASSQPGASGNTIYF. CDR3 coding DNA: TGCGCCAGCAGCCAGCCCGGGGCCTCTGGAAACACCATATATTTT.

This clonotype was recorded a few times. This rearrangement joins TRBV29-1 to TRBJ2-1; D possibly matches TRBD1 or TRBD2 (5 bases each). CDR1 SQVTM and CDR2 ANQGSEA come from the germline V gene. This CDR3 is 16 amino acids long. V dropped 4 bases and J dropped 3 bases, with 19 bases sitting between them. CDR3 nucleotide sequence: TGCAGCGTTGGAGGGGCGGGCTCGCGGATCTACAATGAGCAGTTCTTC. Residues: CSVGGAGSRIYNEQFF.

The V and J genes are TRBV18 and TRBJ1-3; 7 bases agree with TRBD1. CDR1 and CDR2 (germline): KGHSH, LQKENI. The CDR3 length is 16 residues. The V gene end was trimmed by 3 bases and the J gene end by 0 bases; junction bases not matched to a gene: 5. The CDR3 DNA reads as TGTGCCAGCTCACCGGGGACAGTTCGCTCTGGAAACACCATATATTTT. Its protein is CASSPGTVRSGNTIYF. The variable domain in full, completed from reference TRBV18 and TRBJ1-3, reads NAGVMQNPRHLVRRRGQEARLRCSPMKGHSHVYWYRQLPEEGLKFMVYLQKENIIDESGMPKERFSAEFPKEGPSILRIQQVVRGDSAAYFCASSPGTVRSGNTIYFGEGSWLTVV.

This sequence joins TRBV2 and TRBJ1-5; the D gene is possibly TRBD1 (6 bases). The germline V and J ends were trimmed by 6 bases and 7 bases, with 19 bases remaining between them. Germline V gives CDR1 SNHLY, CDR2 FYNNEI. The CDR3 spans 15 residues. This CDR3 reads CASRMEGGLHQPQHF. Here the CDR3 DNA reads TGTGCCAGCAGAATGGAAGGGGGGCTGCACCAGCCCCAGCATTTT.

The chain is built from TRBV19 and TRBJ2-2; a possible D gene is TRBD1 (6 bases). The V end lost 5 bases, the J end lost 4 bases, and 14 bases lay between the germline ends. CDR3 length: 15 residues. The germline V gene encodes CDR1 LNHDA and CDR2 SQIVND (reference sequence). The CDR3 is CASSSWAGATGELFF. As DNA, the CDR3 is TGTGCCAGTAGTTCCTGGGCAGGGGCCACCGGGGAGCTGTTTTTT.

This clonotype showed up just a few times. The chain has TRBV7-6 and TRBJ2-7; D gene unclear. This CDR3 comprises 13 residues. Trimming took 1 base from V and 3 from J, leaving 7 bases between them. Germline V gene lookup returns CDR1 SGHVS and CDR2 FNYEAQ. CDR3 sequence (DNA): TGTGCCAGCAGCTTAGACCGGGTCTACGAGCAGTACTTC. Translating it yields CASSLDRVYEQYF. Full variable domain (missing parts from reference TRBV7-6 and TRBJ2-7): GAGVSQSPRYKVTKRGQDVALRCDPISGHVSLYWYRQALGQGPEFLTYFNYEAQQDKSGLPNDRFSAERPEGSISTLTIQRTEQRDSAMYRCASSLDRVYEQYFGPGTRLTVT.

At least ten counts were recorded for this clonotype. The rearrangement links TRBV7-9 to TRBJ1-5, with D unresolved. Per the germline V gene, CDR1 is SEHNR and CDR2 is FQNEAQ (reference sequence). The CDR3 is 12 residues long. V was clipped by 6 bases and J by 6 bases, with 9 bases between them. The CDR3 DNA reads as TGTGCCAGCAGGGGCTCGGGTCAGCCCCAGCATTTT. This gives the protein CASRGSGQPQHF. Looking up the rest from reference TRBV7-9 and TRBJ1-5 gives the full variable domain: DTGVSQNPRHKITKRGQNVTFRCDPISEHNRLYWYRQTLGQGPEFLTYFQNEAQLEKSRLLSDRFSAERPKGSFSTLEIQRTEQGDSAMYLCASRGSGQPQHFGDGTRLSIL.

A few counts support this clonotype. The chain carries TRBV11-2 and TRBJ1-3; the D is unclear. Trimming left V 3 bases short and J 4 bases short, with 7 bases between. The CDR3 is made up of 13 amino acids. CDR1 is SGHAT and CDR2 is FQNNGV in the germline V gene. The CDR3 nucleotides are TGTGCCAGCAGCTTTTTTGGGGGAAACACCATATATTTT. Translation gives CASSFFGGNTIYF. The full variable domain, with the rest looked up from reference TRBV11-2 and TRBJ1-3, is EAGVAQSPRYKIIEKRQSVAFWCNPISGHATLYWYQQILGQGPKLLIQFQNNGVVDDSQLPKDRFSAERLKGVDSTLKIQPAKLEDSAVYLCASSFFGGNTIYFGEGSWLTVV.

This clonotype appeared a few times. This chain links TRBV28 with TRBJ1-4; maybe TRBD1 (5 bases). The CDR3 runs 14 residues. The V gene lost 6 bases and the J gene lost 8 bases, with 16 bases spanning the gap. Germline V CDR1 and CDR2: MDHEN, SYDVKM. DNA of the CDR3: TGTGCCAGCAGACCCTCTGGGGCAGGGGAAAAACTGTTTTTT. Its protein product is CASRPSGAGEKLFF.

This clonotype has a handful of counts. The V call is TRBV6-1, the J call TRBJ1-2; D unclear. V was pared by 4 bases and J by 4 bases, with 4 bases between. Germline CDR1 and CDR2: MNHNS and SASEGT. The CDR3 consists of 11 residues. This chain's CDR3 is CASSGLYGYTF. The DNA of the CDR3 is TGTGCCAGCAGTGGGCTCTATGGCTACACCTTC.

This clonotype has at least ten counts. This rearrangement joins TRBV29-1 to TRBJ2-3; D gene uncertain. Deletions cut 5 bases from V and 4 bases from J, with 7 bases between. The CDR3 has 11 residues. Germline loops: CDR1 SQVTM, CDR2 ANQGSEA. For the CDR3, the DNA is TGCAGCGTTCGACAATCAGATACGCAGTATTTT. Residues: CSVRQSDTQYF.

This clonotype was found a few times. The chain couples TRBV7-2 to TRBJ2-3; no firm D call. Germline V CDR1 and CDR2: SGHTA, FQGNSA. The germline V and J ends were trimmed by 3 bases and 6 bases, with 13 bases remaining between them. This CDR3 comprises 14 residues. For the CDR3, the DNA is TGTGCCAGCAGCTTCTCTGCCCGCCAGGATACGCAGTATTTT. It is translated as CASSFSARQDTQYF.